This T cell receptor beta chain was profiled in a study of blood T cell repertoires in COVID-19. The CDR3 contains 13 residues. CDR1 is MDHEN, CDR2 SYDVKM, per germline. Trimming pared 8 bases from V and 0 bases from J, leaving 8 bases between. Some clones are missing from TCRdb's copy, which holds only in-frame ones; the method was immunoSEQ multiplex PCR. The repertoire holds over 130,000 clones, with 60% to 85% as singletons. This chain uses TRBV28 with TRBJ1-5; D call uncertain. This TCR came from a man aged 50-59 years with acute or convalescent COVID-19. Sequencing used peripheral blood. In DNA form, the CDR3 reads TGTGCCAGCTCCGGAGATAGCAATCAGCCCCAGCATTTT. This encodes CASSGDSNQPQHF.